This TCR beta chain stems from a study of regulatory T cells in long-lasting Graves disease. Time point denoted: persistent/refractory GD, antithyroid drugs over 5 years with positive TRAb. PBMCs were the source of the RNA used for TCR sequencing. This CDR3 has 16 residues. The V end was cut by 5 bases, the J end by 2 bases, with 16 bases between. CDR1 is MNHEY and CDR2 is SMNVEV in the germline V gene (reference sequence). Assembly of TCR beta libraries relied on iRepertoire HTBI primers together with Arm-PCR of CDR3 regions. TCRdb reprocessed the multiplex PCR reads with MiXCR, giving one entry per CDR3 protein. The sample shows over 450,000 distinct CDR3 sequences, 20% to 25% of them seen only once.

The TCR comes from a female donor with Graves disease. The chain joins TRBV27 to TRBJ1-3; D gene ambiguous. The material was peripheral blood mononuclear cells (PBMCs), obtained when the disease was refractory, from a patient treated with antithyroid drugs. CDR3 nucleotides: TGTGCCAGCAGTCCCGCTGGGAGTTCTCCTGGAAACACCATATATTTT. This encodes CASSPAGSSPGNTIYF.